This T cell receptor beta chain was sequenced during a study of T cell repertoires in cytomegalovirus infection. Study-level points and caveats: Pooled public TCR beta family frequency picked out CMV carriers with the relevant HLA.

With respect to this clonotype: No antigen is known for it.

TCRdb re-called the reads through MiXCR, storing one row per CDR3 protein. The table records about 110,000 distinct CDR3 sequences, over 30% of them present only once. The CDR3 is 15 residues long. The germline CDR1 and CDR2 sequences are SGHVS and FNYEAQ. The V gene end was trimmed by 3 bases and the J gene end by 3 bases; junction bases not matched to a gene: 3. Material: CD8+ T cells from cultured PBMCs, obtained from culture after CMV antigen stimulation. V usage is TRBV7-6 and J usage is TRBJ2-7; 12 positions agree with TRBD2. The source is a human donor in good health (CMV status not recorded). Some clones in this sample may be carry-over from other donors' samples. The CDR3 region has the DNA TGTGCCAGCAGCTTGACTAGCGGGGGCTACTACGAGCAGTACTTC. Translating gives CASSLTSGGYYEQYF.